The 12 T cell receptor beta chains in this list originate from one sample, sequenced in a study of blood T cell repertoires in COVID-19. Using immunoSEQ multiplex PCR, the repertoire was profiled, and TCRdb retains in-frame clones only, with some absent. The data contain roughly 250,000 clones, approximately 80% of them singletons. Source material: peripheral blood. Source of these receptors: an older woman with active or convalescent COVID-19.

This rearrangement joins TRBV4-1 to TRBJ2-7, with D possibly being TRBD1 (5 bases). V lost 0 bases and J lost 2, with 14 bases in between. This CDR3 region has 16 residues. CDR1 is MGHRA and CDR2 is YSYEKL in the germline V gene. CDR3 DNA sequence: TGCGCCAGCAGCCAAGATTTGGGCCTCAGGGCCTACGAGCAGTACTTC. It codes for CASSQDLGLRAYEQYF.

This clone was seen more than once but under ten times. This chain connects TRBV7-8 to TRBJ1-5; D gene ambiguous. The CDR3 length is 13 residues. Per germline, CDR1 SGHVS and CDR2 FQNEAQ. V was clipped by 5 bases and J by 6 bases, with 11 bases between them. In nucleotides, the CDR3 is TGTGCCAGCAGCCCAGAATCTCGTCAGCCCCAGCATTTT. As protein: CASSPESRQPQHF.

The chain has TRBV3-1 (or the pseudogene TRBV3-2) and TRBJ2-7, with D tentatively TRBD1 (5 bases). This CDR3 region has 15 residues. CDR1 is LGHDT and CDR2 is YNNKEL in the germline V gene (reference sequence). The V and J ends lost 1 base and 1 base respectively, with 11 bases between them. In nucleotides, the CDR3 is TGTGCCAGCAGCCAAGTCACGGCAGGGTCCTACGAGCAGTACTTC. It translates to CASSQVTAGSYEQYF.

This rearrangement joins TRBV10-3 to TRBJ2-7, with TRBD1 matching 9 bases. Per germline, CDR1 ENHRY and CDR2 SYGVKD. V was clipped by 11 bases and J by 3 bases; unmatched bases: 14. The CDR3 length is 15 residues. The CDR3 sequence is CASRDPQDRGYEQYF. The CDR3, as DNA: TGTGCCTCCCGTGACCCCCAGGACAGGGGCTACGAGCAGTACTTC.

This clone has just one count. The chain joins TRBV7-3 to TRBJ1-4; a weak D match, TRBD1 (6 bases). The V gene's germline CDR1 is SGHTA and CDR2 FQGTGA. The length of the CDR3 is 14 residues. V lost 5 bases and J 11 bases, leaving 18 bases between the germline ends. CDR3 DNA: TGTGCCAGCAGCCGCTCACTCCGGGACAATAAACTGTTTTTT. Amino acid sequence: CASSRSLRDNKLFF.

The chain recombines TRBV5-6 with TRBJ1-2; tentative D call: TRBD1 (5 bases). The CDR3 is made up of 12 amino acids. From germline, CDR1 is SGHDT and CDR2 YYEEEE. Trimming cost V 5 bases and J 7 bases, with 12 bases left between them. CDR3 nucleotide sequence: TGTGCCAGCAGGCAAGGGGAAGTTGGCTACACCTTC. As protein: CASRQGEVGYTF.

This clone was recorded a few times. J is TRBJ1-2 and V is TRBV2; a possible D gene is TRBD1 (5 bases). The germline V and J ends were trimmed by 4 bases and 3 bases, with 12 bases remaining between them. CDR1 SNHLY and CDR2 FYNNEI come from the germline V gene. This CDR3 spans 14 amino acids. The CDR3 is CASSAQGSDYGYTF. The CDR3 nucleotides read TGTGCCAGCAGTGCCCAGGGATCTGACTATGGCTACACCTTC.

This clone was found a few times. This chain uses TRBV30 with TRBJ1-2; TRBD1 might be the D (6 bases). The CDR3 consists of 12 residues. The ends were cut back, 5 bases at V and 8 bases at J, with 15 bases in the middle. CDR1 is GTSNPN and CDR2 is SVGIG in the germline V gene (reference sequence). CDR3 DNA sequence: TGTGCCTGGCAAAGACAGGCCGGGGGCTACACCTTC. Protein: CAWQRQAGGYTF.

The chain has TRBV7-3 and TRBJ2-3; the match to TRBD2 covers 10 bases. V dropped 0 bases and J dropped 9; count of bases not matched to a gene: 6. CDR1 is SGHTA, CDR2 FQGTGA, per germline. This CDR3 spans 15 amino acids. The CDR3 coding sequence is TGTGCCAGCAGCTTAACGGTAGCGGGGGGAGGAACGCAGTATTTT. It specifies CASSLTVAGGGTQYF.

The gene calls are TRBV29-1 and TRBJ2-5, with 8 bases identical to TRBD1. Losses at the gene ends were 4 bases for V and 7 bases for J; bases not matched to a gene: 5. The CDR3 totals 12 residues. CDR1 SQVTM and CDR2 ANQGSEA come from the germline V gene. The CDR3 protein is CSVARQGATQYF. The CDR3 nucleotides read TGCAGCGTTGCAAGGCAGGGGGCGACCCAGTACTTC. Complete variable domain (other parts from reference TRBV29-1 and TRBJ2-5): SAVISQKPSRDICQRGTSLTIQCQVDSQVTMMFWYRQQPGQSLTLIATANQGSEATYESGFVIDKFPISRPNLTFSTLTVSNMSPEDSSIYLCSVARQGATQYFGPGTRLLVL.

The chain links TRBV2 to TRBJ1-5; D gene uncertain. Germline V lookup: CDR1 SNHLY, CDR2 FYNNEI. There are 15 residues in the CDR3. Trimming took 0 bases from V and 7 from J, leaving 13 bases between them. The chain's CDR3 is CASSEAEGRAQPQHF. The CDR3, as DNA: TGTGCCAGCAGTGAAGCTGAAGGAAGAGCGCAGCCCCAGCATTTT.

This clone has only one observation. The V gene is TRBV4-2, the J gene TRBJ1-2; a possible D gene is TRBD1 (5 bases). Germline V gene data show CDR1 as LGHNA and CDR2 as YNFKEQ. Trimming pared 0 bases from V and 4 bases from J, leaving 12 bases between. The CDR3 loop spans 15 amino acids. CDR3 in DNA: TGTGCCAGCAGCCAAGAAAGCCAGGGTAGCTATGGCTACACCTTC. Translated: CASSQESQGSYGYTF.